A single sample is the source of the 9 T cell receptor beta chains below, sequenced in a study of molecular identifiers for immune sequencing clone quantification (dated by TCRdb to the late 2010s). Library generation was performed with PCR. The instrument was an Illumina HiSeq 4000. TCRdb reworked the public reads: Q25 trimming with fastp, MiXCR clone assembly, productive beta chains retained. Merged by CDR3 protein, the rows form single entries marked with the most common genes and DNA. Here the sample has 490,000 or so distinct CDR3 sequences; 20% to 25% occur a single time. The ten largest clones capture 0.65% to 0.95% of the sample. The sequenced sample was naive CD8+ T cells from blood, with Jurkat cell RNA spiked in. The cell subset or site tag for this specimen amounts to: FACS-sorted CD8+CD4-CCR7+CD45RA+ naive T cells. These receptors all come from a human donor in good health. Some libraries in this study had Jurkat cell RNA spiked in.

In the case of this clonotype: This may stem from a read error, because a much larger clone lies one nucleotide away. The genes are TRBV27 and TRBJ1-3, with D tentatively TRBD1 (5 bases). The germline V gene has CDR1 MNHEY and CDR2 SMNVEV (reference sequence). This CDR3 has 15 residues. CDR3 coding DNA: TGTGCCAGCAGTTTGGGACGTCCCGGTGGAAACACCAAATATTTT. Its protein product is CASSLGRPGGNTKYF.

Ten or more counts support this clonotype. V gene TRBV3-1 combines with J gene TRBJ1-1, with D hard to call. The length of the CDR3 is 15 residues. Trimming took 0 bases from V and 1 from J, leaving 9 bases between them. CDR1 is LGHDT, CDR2 YNNKEL, per germline (reference sequence). DNA for the CDR3: TGTGCCAGCAGCCAAGATATGAGTACGAACACTGAAGCTTTCTTT. This sequence encodes CASSQDMSTNTEAFF.

For this clonotype: Since a much larger clone is just one base distant, this may be a read error. The rearrangement uses TRBV5-4 and TRBJ2-7, with D unresolved. CDR3 length: 14 amino acids. The germline V and J ends were trimmed by 0 bases and 9 bases, with 16 bases remaining between them. Germline assignment: CDR1 SGHNT and CDR2 YYREEE (reference sequence). CDR3 in amino acids: CASSLGVGLRVQYF. CDR3 bases: TGTGCCAGCAGCTTGGGAGTGGGCCTACGAGTGCAGTACTTC.

This chain connects TRBV27 to TRBJ1-4; D is unclear. CDR1 and CDR2 (germline): MNHEY, SMNVEV (reference sequence). V lost 0 bases and J lost 6, with 8 bases in between. There are 14 residues in the CDR3. The DNA of the CDR3 is TGTGCCAGCAGTTTATCGGGGATGTATGAAAAACTGTTTTTT. This encodes CASSLSGMYEKLFF.

This clonotype was recorded a few times. The chain employs TRBV20-1 and TRBJ2-5; D ambiguous. CDR3 length equals 13 residues. CDR1 and CDR2 from the germline V gene are DFQATT and SNEGSKA (reference sequence). Trimming shortened V by 4 bases and J by 5 bases, and 14 bases separated the two germline ends. Here the CDR3 reads CSATALLAETQYF. The DNA of the CDR3 is TGCAGTGCTACGGCCCTTTTGGCGGAGACCCAGTACTTC.

V gene TRBV30 combines with J gene TRBJ2-5, with 7 nucleotides matching TRBD1. V shed 2 bases and J 3 bases; nucleotides not matched to a gene: 21. The CDR3 is made up of 19 amino acids. CDR1 and CDR2 (germline): GTSNPN, SVGIG (reference sequence). CDR3 bases: TGTGCCTGGAGTTGGGGGACAGCAAGATTCTCAGCGGCAAAAGAGACCCAGTACTTC. Translated: CAWSWGTARFSAAKETQYF.

This clonotype was counted many times. The rearrangement uses TRBV19 and TRBJ2-3; D is undetermined. The germline V gene has CDR1 LNHDA and CDR2 SQIVND (reference sequence). The CDR3 extends over 13 amino acids. V was pared by 4 bases and J by 4 bases, with 9 bases between. Here the CDR3 DNA reads TGTGCCAGTAGTACTTCAGCCGCAGATACGCAGTATTTT. Its protein is CASSTSAADTQYF. Supplemented by reference TRBV19 and TRBJ2-3, the full variable domain reads DGGITQSPKYLFRKEGQNVTLSCEQNLNHDAMYWYRQDPGQGLRLIYYSQIVNDFQKGDIAEGYSVSREKKESFPLTVTSAQKNPTAFYLCASSTSAADTQYFGPGTRLTVL.

This clonotype was detected a few times. The J gene is TRBJ1-3, the V gene TRBV29-1; D unclear. This CDR3 contains 15 residues. V was cut by 4 bases and J by 0 bases, with 13 bases left in between. Germline CDR1 and CDR2: SQVTM and ANQGSEA. The CDR3 sequence is CSVVLRSYSGNTIYF. CDR3 nucleotide sequence: TGCAGCGTTGTTCTTAGAAGCTACTCTGGAAACACCATATATTTT.

This clonotype was seen repeatedly, ten times or more. The chain employs TRBV12-3 or TRBV12-4 and TRBJ2-6, with unresolved D. CDR3 length: 17 residues. Between the trimmed V and J ends, which lost 3 bases and 1 base, there was a span of 13 bases. CDR3 DNA: TGTGCCAGCAGTTTCATCGCCCCTGGGTCTGGGGCCAACGTCCTGACTTTC. Residues: CASSFIAPGSGANVLTF.